The rows below give T cell receptor beta chains drawn from one sample of a study of blood T cell repertoires in COVID-19. The data were produced by immunoSEQ multiplex PCR, yet TCRdb's version contains in-frame clones alone and is incomplete. The sample carries more than 200,000 clones, around 90% recorded once. The specimen sequenced was PBMCs or T cells enriched from blood (not recorded which). These receptor sequences come from a woman in her 30s with acute COVID-19. The CDR3 runs from the conserved cysteine through the conserved F or W. The order of the fields is V gene, clone size, J gene, D gene, CDR3 protein, CDR3 DNA. The D gene is left open where the match is weak. A row's size may be missing; if present it is once, few, many or a size class.

TRBV9	few	TRBJ2-3	NA	CASSVLRGEDTQYF	TGTGCCAGCAGCGTATTACGGGGAGAAGATACGCAGTATTTT
TRBV10-1	NA	TRBJ2-3	NA	CASRPENTDTQYF	TGCGCCAGCAGGCCGGAGAACACAGATACGCAGTATTTT
TRBV6-5	NA	TRBJ2-7	NA	CASAGQNYEQYF	TGTGCCAGCGCAGGCCAGAACTACGAGCAGTACTTC
TRBV10-2	NA	TRBJ1-5	TRBD1	CASRFRQGGQPQHF	TGCGCCAGCAGATTTAGGCAGGGGGGTCAGCCCCAGCATTTT
TRBV4-1	NA	TRBJ2-2	NA	CASSQSGNTGELFF	TGCGCCAGCAGCCAATCGGGTAACACCGGGGAGCTGTTTTTT
TRBV29-1	NA	TRBJ1-2	NA	CSADGDGYTF	TGCAGCGCGGACGGAGATGGCTACACCTTC
TRBV3-1/TRBV3-2	NA	TRBJ1-1	TRBD1	CASSQLGQLNTEAFF	TGTGCCAGCAGCCAGTTGGGACAGCTGAACACTGAAGCTTTCTTT
TRBV5-5	NA	TRBJ2-1	NA	CASTSLYEQFF	TGTGCCAGCACCTCCTTGTATGAGCAGTTCTTC
TRBV7-2	few	TRBJ2-7	NA	CASRSGVGWEAYEQYF	TGTGCCAGCAGGTCGGGTGTCGGGTGGGAGGCCTACGAGCAGTACTTC
TRBV29-1	once	TRBJ2-3	NA	CSVVGRVASWGTDTQYF	TGCAGCGTCGTCGGTCGGGTAGCGTCCTGGGGCACAGATACGCAGTATTTT
TRBV5-8	NA	TRBJ2-3	TRBD2	CASRIAGVDTQYF	TGTGCCAGTCGGATAGCGGGGGTAGATACGCAGTATTTT
TRBV21-1	many	TRBJ2-5	NA	CASSKDGREEETQYF	TGTGCCAGCAGCAAAGACGGGCGGGAGGAGGAGACCCAGTACTTC
TRBV27	NA	TRBJ2-1	NA	CASSYQGYNEQFF	TGTGCCAGCAGTTACCAGGGCTACAATGAGCAGTTCTTC
TRBV6-5	NA	TRBJ2-1	NA	CASSYWGGPTYNEQFF	TGTGCCAGCAGTTACTGGGGCGGACCTACCTACAATGAGCAGTTCTTC
TRBV28	NA	TRBJ1-6	NA	CASREDLTEAYNSPLHF	TGTGCCAGCAGGGAAGACCTCACGGAGGCATATAATTCACCCCTCCACTTT
TRBV3-1/TRBV3-2	NA	TRBJ1-2	TRBD1	CASSRGQGGGYTF	TGTGCCAGCAGCAGAGGACAGGGTGGCGGCTACACCTTC
TRBV5-1	NA	TRBJ2-3	TRBD1	CASTPGQTTDTQYF	TGCGCCAGCACGCCGGGACAGACCACAGATACGCAGTATTTT